Included here is one T cell receptor beta chain sequence, with context. In the original workflow: Using reference gene primer amplification, nucleated cell counts were estimated. Sequencing used immunoSEQ multiplex PCR; TCRdb keeps in-frame clones, though not all of them. D and trimming were read from the DNA, whereas the V and J calls and clone size are those reported in that table. The repertoire holds fewer than 95,000 clones, with roughly four fifths as singletons. V shed 6 bases and J 3 bases; nucleotides not matched to a gene: 3. Germline V gene lookup returns CDR1 SNHLY and CDR2 FYNNEI. The CDR3 is 13 amino acids. The sample is drawn from a study of blood T cell repertoires in COVID-19.

The clonotype comes from a human donor in a cohort sampled during active COVID-19. V and J are TRBV2 and TRBJ1-2; 8 bases fit TRBD1. The specimen sequenced was peripheral blood. In DNA form, the CDR3 reads TGTGCCAGCAGCATGGACAGGGACTATGGCTACACCTTC. Protein: CASSMDRDYGYTF.